The rows below give T cell receptor beta chains drawn from one sample of a study of shared clonotypes between healthy human individuals. TCRdb's copy holds only in-frame clones and misses some; the assay was immunoSEQ multiplex PCR. The sample records over a million clones, roughly 95% being singletons. The material sequenced was naive CD4+ T cells sorted from blood. The receptors were sampled from a man aged 30 to 39 in good health. Both conserved end residues are part of each CDR3. A D gene is named only where the DNA matches it firmly. Clone size, where shown, is once, few, many, or a class for clones that have expanded.

CDR3: CASTIRGSGGSSYNEQFF
DNA: TGTGCCAGCACCATAAGGGGGAGTGGGGGGAGCTCCTACAATGAGCAGTTCTTC
size: -
J: TRBJ2-1
V: TRBV2
D: -

CDR3: CASSDRVGGTGELFF
DNA: TGTGCCAGCAGCGACAGGGTTGGGGGCACCGGGGAGCTGTTTTTT
size: -
J: TRBJ2-2
V: TRBV9
D: -

CDR3: CASSLGDSGNQPQHF
DNA: TGTGCCAGCAGCTTAGGGGACAGCGGCAATCAGCCCCAGCATTTT
size: -
J: TRBJ1-5
V: TRBV7-9
D: TRBD1

CDR3: CARTRQDYGYTF
DNA: TGTGCCAGGACAAGACAGGACTATGGCTACACCTTC
size: -
J: TRBJ1-2
V: TRBV7-9
D: -

CDR3: CASRGQGSTDTQYF
DNA: TGTGCCAGCAGGGGACAGGGGAGCACAGATACGCAGTATTTT
size: -
J: TRBJ2-3
V: TRBV6-1
D: TRBD1

CDR3: CASSLVYGGPQDEQYF
DNA: TGTGCCAGCAGCTTAGTGTACGGGGGACCTCAGGACGAGCAGTACTTC
size: once
J: TRBJ2-7
V: TRBV7-6
D: -

CDR3: CASSPPGLAGGAAGELFF
DNA: TGTGCCAGCAGCCCGCCGGGACTAGCGGGAGGCGCCGCCGGGGAGCTGTTTTTT
size: -
J: TRBJ2-2
V: TRBV5-4
D: TRBD2

CDR3: CASSSSGTGLTDTQYF
DNA: TGTGCCAGCAGCTCCTCCGGGACAGGCCTAACAGATACGCAGTATTTT
size: once
J: TRBJ2-3
V: TRBV9
D: TRBD1

CDR3: CSVSDRVHGYTF
DNA: TGCAGCGTTTCGGACAGGGTTCATGGCTACACCTTC
size: -
J: TRBJ1-2
V: TRBV29-1
D: TRBD1

CDR3: CATSSVGEPYGYTF
DNA: TGTGCCACCAGCAGTGTAGGGGAACCATATGGCTACACCTTC
size: -
J: TRBJ1-2
V: TRBV15
D: -

CDR3: CASSPRLAGLQETQYF
DNA: TGTGCCAGCAGCCCTCGACTAGCGGGGCTACAAGAGACCCAGTACTTC
size: -
J: TRBJ2-5
V: TRBV5-4
D: TRBD2

CDR3: CASSLGRLAGGPSNNEQFF
DNA: TGTGCCAGCAGCTTAGGCCGACTAGCGGGAGGGCCTTCGAACAATGAGCAGTTCTTC
size: -
J: TRBJ2-1
V: TRBV11-2
D: TRBD2

CDR3: CASRDRDYNEQFF
DNA: TGTGCCAGCAGGGACAGGGACTACAATGAGCAGTTCTTC
size: -
J: TRBJ2-1
V: TRBV6-5
D: TRBD1

CDR3: CASSSGQGWETQYF
DNA: TGTGCCAGCAGCTCAGGACAGGGGTGGGAGACCCAGTACTTC
size: -
J: TRBJ2-5
V: TRBV7-9
D: TRBD1

CDR3: CASSTDSTDTQYF
DNA: TGTGCCAGCAGTACGGACAGCACAGATACGCAGTATTTT
size: -
J: TRBJ2-3
V: TRBV27
D: -

CDR3: CSVAPGPFLYGYTF
DNA: TGCAGCGTTGCCCCGGGCCCCTTTCTTTATGGCTACACCTTC
size: -
J: TRBJ1-2
V: TRBV29-1
D: -

CDR3: CASSGGFGTDTQYF
DNA: TGCGCCAGCAGTGGGGGTTTTGGCACAGATACGCAGTATTTT
size: -
J: TRBJ2-3
V: TRBV10-1
D: -